This TCR beta chain was recorded in a study of Graves' ophthalmopathy and Graves' hyperthyroidism. Concerning this clonotype: Its antigen is as yet unknown.

Broader study findings: With approximately 88% sensitivity and around 80% specificity, a 13-signature model separated ophthalmopathy from stable hyperthyroidism. Most expanded clonotypes from thyroid (those above 0.001 frequency) were also found in blood.

RNA transcripts yielded amplified TCR beta CDR3 regions. Amplification began with first-round RT-PCR using HTBI primers, then second-round multiplex PCR was performed. TCRdb used MiXCR to reprocess the multiplex PCR reads, holding one entry per CDR3 protein. The table has 450,000 or so distinct CDR3 sequences, around 14% seen once. This CDR3 spans 16 amino acids. The V gene's germline CDR1 is MNHEY and CDR2 SMNVEV (reference sequence). The ends were cut back, 1 base at V and 1 base at J, with 14 bases in the middle. The sequence was collected from a woman in her twenties or thirties with Graves' ophthalmopathy. The V gene is TRBV27, the J gene TRBJ2-7; D possibly uses TRBD1 or TRBD2 (5 bases each). Sequenced material: blood. CDR3: CASSLFPTGLSYEQYF. The CDR3 bases are TGTGCCAGCAGTTTATTCCCCACAGGACTTTCCTACGAGCAGTACTTC.